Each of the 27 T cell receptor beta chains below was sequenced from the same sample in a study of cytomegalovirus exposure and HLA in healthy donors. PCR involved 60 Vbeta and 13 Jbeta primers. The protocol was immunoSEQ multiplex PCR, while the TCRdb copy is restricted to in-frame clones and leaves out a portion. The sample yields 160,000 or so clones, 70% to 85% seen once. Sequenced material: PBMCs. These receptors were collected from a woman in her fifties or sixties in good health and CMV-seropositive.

The CDR3: CAISRTSERHEQYF. The CDR3, as DNA: TGTGCCATCAGTCGGACTAGCGAGCGACACGAGCAGTACTTC. The gene calls are TRBV10-3 and TRBJ2-7; 9 nucleotides agree with TRBD2. Trimming at V came to 5 bases and at J to 5 bases, leaving 7 bases not matched to a gene. The germline V gene encodes CDR1 ENHRY and CDR2 SYGVKD. This CDR3 comprises 14 residues.

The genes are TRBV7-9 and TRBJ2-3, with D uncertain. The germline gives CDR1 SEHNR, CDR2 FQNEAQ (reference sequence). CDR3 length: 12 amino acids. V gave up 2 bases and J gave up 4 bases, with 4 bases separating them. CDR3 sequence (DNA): TGTGCCAGCAGCTTAACGGCAGATACGCAGTATTTT. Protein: CASSLTADTQYF.

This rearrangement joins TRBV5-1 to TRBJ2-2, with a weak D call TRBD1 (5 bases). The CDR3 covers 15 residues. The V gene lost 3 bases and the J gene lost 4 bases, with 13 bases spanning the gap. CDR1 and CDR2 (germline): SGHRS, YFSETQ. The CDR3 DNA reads TGCGCCAGCAGCTGGGCCCAGGGCCCCACCGGGGAGCTGTTTTTT. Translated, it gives CASSWAQGPTGELFF.

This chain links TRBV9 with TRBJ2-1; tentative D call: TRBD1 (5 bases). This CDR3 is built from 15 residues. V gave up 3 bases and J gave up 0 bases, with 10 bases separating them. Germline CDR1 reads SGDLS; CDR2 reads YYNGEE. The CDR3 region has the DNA TGTGCCAGCAGCGCCGGTGGGGCCTCCTACAATGAGCAGTTCTTC. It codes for CASSAGGASYNEQFF.

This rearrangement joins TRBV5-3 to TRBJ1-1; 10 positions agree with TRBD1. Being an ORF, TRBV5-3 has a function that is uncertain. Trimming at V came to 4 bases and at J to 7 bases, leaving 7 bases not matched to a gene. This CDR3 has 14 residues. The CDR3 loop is CARSLGTGENEAFF. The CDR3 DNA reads TGTGCCAGAAGCCTTGGGACAGGGGAGAATGAAGCTTTCTTT.

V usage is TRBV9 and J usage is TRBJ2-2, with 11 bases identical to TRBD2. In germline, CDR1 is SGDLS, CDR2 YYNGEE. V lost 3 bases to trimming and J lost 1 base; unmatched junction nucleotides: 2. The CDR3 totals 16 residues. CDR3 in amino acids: CASSATSGVNTGELFF. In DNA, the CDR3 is TGTGCCAGCAGCGCGACTAGCGGGGTGAACACCGGGGAGCTGTTTTTT.

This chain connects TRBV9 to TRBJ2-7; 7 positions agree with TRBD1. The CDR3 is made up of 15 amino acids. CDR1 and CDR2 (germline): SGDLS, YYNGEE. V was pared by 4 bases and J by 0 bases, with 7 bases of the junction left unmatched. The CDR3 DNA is TGTGCCAGCAGCCCCGGGACAGCCGGCTCCTACGAGCAGTACTTC. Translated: CASSPGTAGSYEQYF. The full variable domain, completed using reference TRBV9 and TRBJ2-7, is DSGVTQTPKHLITATGQRVTLRCSPRSGDLSVYWYQQSLDQGLQFLIQYYNGEERAKGNILERFSAQQFPDLHSELNLSSLELGDSALYFCASSPGTAGSYEQYFGPGTRLTVT.

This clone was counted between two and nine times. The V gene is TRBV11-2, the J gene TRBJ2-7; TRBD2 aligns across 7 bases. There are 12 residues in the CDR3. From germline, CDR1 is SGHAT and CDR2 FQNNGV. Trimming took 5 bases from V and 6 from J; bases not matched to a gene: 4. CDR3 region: CASSLGGGEQYF. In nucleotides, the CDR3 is TGTGCCAGCAGCCTGGGGGGGGGCGAGCAGTACTTC.

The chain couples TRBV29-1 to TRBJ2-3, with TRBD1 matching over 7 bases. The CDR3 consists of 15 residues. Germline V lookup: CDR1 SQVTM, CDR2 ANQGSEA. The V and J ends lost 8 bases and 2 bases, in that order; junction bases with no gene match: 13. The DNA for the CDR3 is TGCAGCCTTCTCGAGGGGGCCTCTCTCACAGATACGCAGTATTTT. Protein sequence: CSLLEGASLTDTQYF.

CDR3 sequence: CASSAQGARNEQYF. In DNA, the CDR3 is TGTGCCAGCAGTGCACAGGGGGCGCGGAACGAGCAGTACTTC. V and J are TRBV2 and TRBJ2-7; 9 bases agree with TRBD1. The CDR3 extends over 14 amino acids. The V gene end was trimmed by 4 bases and the J gene end by 5 bases; junction bases not matched to a gene: 6. Germline CDR1 is SNHLY and CDR2 is FYNNEI.

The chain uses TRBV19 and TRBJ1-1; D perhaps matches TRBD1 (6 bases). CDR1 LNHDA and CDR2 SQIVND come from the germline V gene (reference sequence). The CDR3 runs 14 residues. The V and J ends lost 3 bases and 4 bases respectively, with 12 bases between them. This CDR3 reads CASSMVAGVTEAFF. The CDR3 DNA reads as TGTGCCAGTAGTATGGTCGCAGGGGTCACTGAAGCTTTCTTT.

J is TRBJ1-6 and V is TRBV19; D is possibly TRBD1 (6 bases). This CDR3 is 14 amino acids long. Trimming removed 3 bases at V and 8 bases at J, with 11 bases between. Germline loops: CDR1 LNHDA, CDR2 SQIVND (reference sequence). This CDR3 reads CASSISGADSPLHF. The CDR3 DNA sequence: TGTGCCAGTAGTATTTCAGGGGCAGATTCACCCCTCCACTTT. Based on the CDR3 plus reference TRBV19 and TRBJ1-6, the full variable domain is DGGITQSPKYLFRKEGQNVTLSCEQNLNHDAMYWYRQDPGQGLRLIYYSQIVNDFQKGDIAEGYSVSREKKESFPLTVTSAQKNPTAFYLCASSISGADSPLHFGNGTRLTVT.

The CDR3 DNA reads as TGTGCCTCTAGTTTGGGGGGTATGAACACTGAAGCTTTCTTT. The encoded protein is CASSLGGMNTEAFF. The chain employs TRBV30 and TRBJ1-1; D perhaps matches TRBD1 (5 bases). Per germline, CDR1 GTSNPN and CDR2 SVGIG (reference sequence). V was clipped by 7 bases and J by 0 bases, with 15 bases between them. This CDR3 is built from 14 residues.

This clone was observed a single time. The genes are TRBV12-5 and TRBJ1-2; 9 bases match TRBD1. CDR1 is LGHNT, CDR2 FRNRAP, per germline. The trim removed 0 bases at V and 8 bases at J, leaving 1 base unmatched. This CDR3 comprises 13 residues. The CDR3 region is CASGLVGTGGYTF. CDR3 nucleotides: TGTGCTAGTGGTTTGGTAGGGACAGGGGGCTACACCTTC.

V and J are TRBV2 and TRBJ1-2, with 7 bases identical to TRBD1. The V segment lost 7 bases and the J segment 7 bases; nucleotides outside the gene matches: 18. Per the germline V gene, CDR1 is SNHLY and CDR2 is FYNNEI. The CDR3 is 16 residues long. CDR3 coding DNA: TGTGCCAGCACTCCTATGGGGAAGGGGGCGGTAGGTGGCTACACCTTC. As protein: CASTPMGKGAVGGYTF.

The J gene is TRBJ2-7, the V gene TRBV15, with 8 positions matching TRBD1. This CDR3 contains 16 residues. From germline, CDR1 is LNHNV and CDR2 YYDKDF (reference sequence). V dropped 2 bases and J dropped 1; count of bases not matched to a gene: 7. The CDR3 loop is CATSRITGTGSYEQYF. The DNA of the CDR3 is TGTGCCACCAGCAGAATCACGGGGACAGGTTCCTACGAGCAGTACTTC.

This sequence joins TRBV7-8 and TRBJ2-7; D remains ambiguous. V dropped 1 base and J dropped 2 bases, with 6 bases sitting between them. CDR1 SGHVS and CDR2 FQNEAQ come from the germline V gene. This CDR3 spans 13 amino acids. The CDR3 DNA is TGTGCCAGCAGCTTAGACAGAGCCTACGAGCAGTACTTC. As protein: CASSLDRAYEQYF.

CDR3 nucleotide sequence: TGTGCCAGTAGTATAGGTCTAGCGGGGGGGCTAATGGACACCGGGGAGCTGTTTTTT. This gives the protein CASSIGLAGGLMDTGELFF. J is TRBJ2-2 and V is TRBV19; 12 bases line up with TRBD2. Germline assignment: CDR1 LNHDA and CDR2 SQIVND (reference sequence). This CDR3 is 19 amino acids long. V lost 1 base to trimming and J lost 3 bases; unmatched junction nucleotides: 9.

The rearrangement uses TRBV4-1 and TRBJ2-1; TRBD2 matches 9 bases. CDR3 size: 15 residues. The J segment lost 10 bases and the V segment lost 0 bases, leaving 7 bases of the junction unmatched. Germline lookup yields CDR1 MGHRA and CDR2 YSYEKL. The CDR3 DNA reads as TGCGCCAGCAGCCAAGAGGACGCTAGCGGGGAAGAGCAGTTCTTC. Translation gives CASSQEDASGEEQFF.

The CDR3 here is CASTPGEASSYEQYF. The DNA of the CDR3 is TGTGCCAGCACCCCTGGAGAGGCAAGCTCCTACGAGCAGTACTTC. The chain couples TRBV9 to TRBJ2-7; D is undetermined. The CDR3 sequence is 15 residues long. Looked up from germline, CDR1 is SGDLS and CDR2 is YYNGEE. Trimming stripped 6 bases from V and 0 bases from J, with 16 bases between. The variable domain in full, completed from reference TRBV9 and TRBJ2-7, reads DSGVTQTPKHLITATGQRVTLRCSPRSGDLSVYWYQQSLDQGLQFLIQYYNGEERAKGNILERFSAQQFPDLHSELNLSSLELGDSALYFCASTPGEASSYEQYFGPGTRLTVT.

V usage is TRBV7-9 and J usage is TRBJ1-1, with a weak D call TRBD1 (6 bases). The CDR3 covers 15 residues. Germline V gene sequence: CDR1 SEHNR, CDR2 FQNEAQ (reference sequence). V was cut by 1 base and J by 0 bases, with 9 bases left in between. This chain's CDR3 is CASSLGGGMNTEAFF. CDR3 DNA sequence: TGTGCCAGCAGCTTAGGGGGGGGCATGAACACTGAAGCTTTCTTT.

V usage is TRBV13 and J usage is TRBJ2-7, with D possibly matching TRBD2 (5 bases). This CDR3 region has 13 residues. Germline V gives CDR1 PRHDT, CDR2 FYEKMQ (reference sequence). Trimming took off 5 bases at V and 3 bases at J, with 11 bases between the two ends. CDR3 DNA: TGTGCCAGCAGCCCCTCCGACTACTACGAGCAGTACTTC. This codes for CASSPSDYYEQYF.

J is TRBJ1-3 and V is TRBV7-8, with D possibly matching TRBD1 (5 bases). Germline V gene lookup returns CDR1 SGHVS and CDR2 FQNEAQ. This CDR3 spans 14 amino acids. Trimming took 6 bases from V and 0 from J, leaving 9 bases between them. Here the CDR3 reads CASSSTGSGNTIYF. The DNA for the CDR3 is TGTGCCAGCAGTTCCACAGGCTCTGGAAACACCATATATTTT. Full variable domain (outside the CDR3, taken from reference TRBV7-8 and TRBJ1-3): GAGVSQSPRYKVAKRGQDVALRCDPISGHVSLFWYQQALGQGPEFLTYFQNEAQLDKSGLPSDRFFAERPEGSVSTLKIQRTQQEDSAVYLCASSSTGSGNTIYFGEGSWLTVV.

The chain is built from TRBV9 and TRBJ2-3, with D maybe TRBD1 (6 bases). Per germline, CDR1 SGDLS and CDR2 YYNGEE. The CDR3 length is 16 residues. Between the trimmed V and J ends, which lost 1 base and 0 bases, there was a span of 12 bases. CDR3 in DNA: TGTGCCAGCAGCGTAATAACAGGGTCGAGCACAGATACGCAGTATTTT. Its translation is CASSVITGSSTDTQYF. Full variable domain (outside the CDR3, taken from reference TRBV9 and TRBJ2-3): DSGVTQTPKHLITATGQRVTLRCSPRSGDLSVYWYQQSLDQGLQFLIQYYNGEERAKGNILERFSAQQFPDLHSELNLSSLELGDSALYFCASSVITGSSTDTQYFGPGTRLTVL.

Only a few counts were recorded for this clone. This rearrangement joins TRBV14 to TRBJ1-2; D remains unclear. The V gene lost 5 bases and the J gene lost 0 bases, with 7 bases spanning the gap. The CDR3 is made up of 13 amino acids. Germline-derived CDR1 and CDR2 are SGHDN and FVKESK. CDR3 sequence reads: CASSSGTNYGYTF. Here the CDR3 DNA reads TGTGCCAGCAGCTCCGGTACTAACTATGGCTACACCTTC.

The CDR3, as DNA: TGTGCCAGCAGCACCGAGGGGGGGCGGGGGTACGAGCAGTACTTC. Residues: CASSTEGGRGYEQYF. The chain combines TRBV13 with TRBJ2-7; possible D gene TRBD2, 7 bases. The CDR3 loop spans 15 amino acids. CDR1 is PRHDT, CDR2 FYEKMQ, per germline (reference sequence). V lost 5 bases to trimming and J lost 4 bases, with 18 bases between them.

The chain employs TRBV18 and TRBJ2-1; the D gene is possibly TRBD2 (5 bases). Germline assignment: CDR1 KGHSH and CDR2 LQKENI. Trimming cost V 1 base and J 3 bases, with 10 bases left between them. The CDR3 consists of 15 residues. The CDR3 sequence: CASSPRRRSYNEQFF. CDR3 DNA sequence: TGTGCCAGCTCACCACGGAGGCGGAGCTACAATGAGCAGTTCTTC.